This T cell receptor beta chain came from a study of response to subunit inactivated influenza vaccine. One entry per CDR3 protein, called by TCRdb with MiXCR from the RT-PCR reads. The sample gives 550,000 to 600,000 distinct CDR3 sequences, over 9.5% of which show up once; roughly a tenth is in the top ten. This clonotype was seen a few times. The specimen comprised PBMCs from blood, sampled on the day of vaccination. The clonotype comes from a man between 50 and 59 years old who received an inactivated influenza vaccine.

As DNA, the CDR3 is TGTGCCATCAGTGAGCCATCGGGGGGATTACGTTACAATGAGCAGTTCTTC. This gives the protein CAISEPSGGLRYNEQFF. The V call is TRBV10-3, the J call TRBJ2-1; TRBD2 agrees at 7 bases. This CDR3 contains 17 residues. Germline lookup yields CDR1 ENHRY and CDR2 SYGVKD. Trimming cost V 2 bases and J 4 bases; bases outside gene matches: 11.